The rows below give T cell receptor beta chains drawn from one sample of a study of blood T cell repertoires in COVID-19. Clones were sequenced by immunoSEQ multiplex PCR, and TCRdb holds only the in-frame ones, with some missing. Of tens of thousands of clones in the sample, 88% were seen once. Material: peripheral blood. The origin of the receptors is a man aged 50 to 59 with active COVID-19. Both conserved end residues are part of each CDR3. Each record gives: J gene, V gene, D gene, clone size, CDR3 protein, CDR3 DNA. The D gene is left open where the match is weak. Size values are once, few and many counts, or a class for expanded clones, and some rows have none.

j_call: TRBJ2-2
v_call: TRBV3-1/TRBV3-2
d_call: TRBD2
clone_size: once
cdr3_aa: CASSPTSGRYTGELFF
cdr3_nt: TGTGCCAGCAGTCCGACTAGCGGGAGATACACCGGGGAGCTGTTTTTT

j_call: TRBJ2-7
v_call: TRBV3-1/TRBV3-2
d_call: TRBD2
clone_size: NA
cdr3_aa: CASSQDPAGLYEQYF
cdr3_nt: TGTGCCAGCAGCCAAGATCCAGCGGGGCTCTACGAGCAGTACTTC

j_call: TRBJ2-3
v_call: TRBV19
d_call: NA
clone_size: NA
cdr3_aa: CASIPSGRTDTQYF
cdr3_nt: TGTGCCAGTATCCCCAGCGGACGCACAGATACGCAGTATTTT

j_call: TRBJ2-5
v_call: TRBV6-5
d_call: TRBD1
clone_size: NA
cdr3_aa: CASSTRTGGGTQYF
cdr3_nt: TGTGCCAGCAGTACCCGGACAGGGGGTGGTACCCAGTACTTC

j_call: TRBJ1-2
v_call: TRBV29-1
d_call: NA
clone_size: NA
cdr3_aa: CSVETGDNYGYTF
cdr3_nt: TGCAGCGTTGAGACAGGTGATAACTATGGCTACACCTTC

j_call: TRBJ1-1
v_call: TRBV5-8
d_call: NA
clone_size: NA
cdr3_aa: CASSLGGGRGEAFF
cdr3_nt: TGTGCCAGCAGCCTCGGCGGCGGGAGGGGTGAAGCTTTCTTT

j_call: TRBJ2-7
v_call: TRBV7-9
d_call: NA
clone_size: NA
cdr3_aa: CASSGESAPSSYEQYF
cdr3_nt: TGTGCCAGCAGCGGTGAAAGTGCACCCAGCTCCTACGAGCAGTACTTC

j_call: TRBJ2-1
v_call: TRBV5-5
d_call: TRBD2
clone_size: NA
cdr3_aa: CASSSTSDEQFF
cdr3_nt: TGTGCCAGCAGCTCGACTAGCGACGAGCAGTTCTTC

j_call: TRBJ1-3
v_call: TRBV14
d_call: NA
clone_size: NA
cdr3_aa: CASSQDAFRALSGNTIYF
cdr3_nt: TGTGCCAGCAGCCAAGATGCCTTCAGGGCTCTCTCTGGAAACACCATATATTTT

j_call: TRBJ2-1
v_call: TRBV24-1
d_call: TRBD1
clone_size: NA
cdr3_aa: CATSDSGQGAENEQFF
cdr3_nt: TGTGCCACCAGTGATTCGGGACAGGGGGCTGAGAATGAGCAGTTCTTC

j_call: TRBJ2-3
v_call: TRBV4-3
d_call: TRBD2
clone_size: NA
cdr3_aa: CASSQDPGLAGRNTDTQYF
cdr3_nt: TGCGCCAGCAGCCAAGATCCGGGACTAGCGGGAAGGAACACAGATACGCAGTATTTT

j_call: TRBJ2-3
v_call: TRBV24-1
d_call: TRBD2
clone_size: NA
cdr3_aa: CATSDSRLAGDDTQYF
cdr3_nt: TGTGCCACCAGTGATTCGAGACTAGCGGGGGACGATACGCAGTATTTT

j_call: TRBJ1-6
v_call: TRBV7-9
d_call: TRBD1
clone_size: NA
cdr3_aa: CASSLMDRGNSPLHF
cdr3_nt: TGTGCCAGCAGCCTCATGGACAGGGGCAATTCACCCCTCCACTTT

j_call: TRBJ1-1
v_call: TRBV5-4
d_call: NA
clone_size: NA
cdr3_aa: CASSSERAGTEAFF
cdr3_nt: TGTGCCAGCAGCTCGGAACGTGCGGGCACTGAAGCTTTCTTT

j_call: TRBJ1-6
v_call: TRBV30
d_call: TRBD1
clone_size: NA
cdr3_aa: CAWSPDRDSPLHF
cdr3_nt: TGTGCCTGGAGTCCCGACAGGGATTCACCCCTCCACTTT

j_call: TRBJ2-1
v_call: TRBV5-1
d_call: TRBD2
clone_size: NA
cdr3_aa: CASSLVSGGPNEQFF
cdr3_nt: TGCGCCAGCAGCTTGGTATCGGGGGGGCCAAATGAGCAGTTCTTC

j_call: TRBJ2-2
v_call: TRBV18
d_call: NA
clone_size: NA
cdr3_aa: CASSPPGAAGTGELFF
cdr3_nt: TGTGCCAGCTCACCACCGGGGGCAGCGGGAACCGGGGAGCTGTTTTTT

j_call: TRBJ1-2
v_call: TRBV5-6
d_call: NA
clone_size: NA
cdr3_aa: CASSLVGGGTYGYTF
cdr3_nt: TGTGCCAGCAGCTTGGTTGGCGGAGGGACCTATGGCTACACCTTC

j_call: TRBJ1-4
v_call: TRBV18
d_call: NA
clone_size: NA
cdr3_aa: CASSPGWKIEKLFF
cdr3_nt: TGTGCCAGCTCACCGGGCTGGAAAATTGAAAAACTGTTTTTT

j_call: TRBJ2-7
v_call: TRBV6-1
d_call: NA
clone_size: NA
cdr3_aa: CASSDPSQGHREQYF
cdr3_nt: TGTGCCAGCAGTGATCCTAGCCAGGGGCATCGCGAGCAGTACTTC

j_call: TRBJ2-4
v_call: TRBV5-1
d_call: TRBD2
clone_size: NA
cdr3_aa: CASSLLFPSGGKNIQYF
cdr3_nt: TGCGCCAGCAGCTTGCTCTTCCCTAGCGGGGGGAAAAACATTCAGTACTTC

j_call: TRBJ1-6
v_call: TRBV11-2
d_call: TRBD1
clone_size: once
cdr3_aa: CATPRDRAENSPLHF
cdr3_nt: TGTGCTACCCCTAGGGACAGGGCGGAGAATTCACCCCTCCACTTT

j_call: TRBJ2-1
v_call: TRBV9
d_call: NA
clone_size: NA
cdr3_aa: CASSAGLFNDNEQFF
cdr3_nt: TGTGCCAGCAGCGCGGGACTCTTTAACGACAATGAGCAGTTCTTC

j_call: TRBJ2-3
v_call: TRBV6-5
d_call: NA
clone_size: NA
cdr3_aa: CATSLLALEDTQYF
cdr3_nt: TGTGCCACCTCTCTACTAGCCCTCGAAGATACGCAGTATTTT

j_call: TRBJ2-3
v_call: TRBV24-1
d_call: NA
clone_size: NA
cdr3_aa: CATSDGSPNTQYF
cdr3_nt: TGTGCCACCAGTGACGGTAGTCCGAATACGCAGTATTTT

j_call: TRBJ2-1
v_call: TRBV11-3
d_call: NA
clone_size: NA
cdr3_aa: CASSPRLGEQFF
cdr3_nt: TGTGCCAGCAGCCCTAGGTTGGGTGAGCAGTTCTTC

j_call: TRBJ2-5
v_call: TRBV4-1
d_call: TRBD2
clone_size: NA
cdr3_aa: CASSQGPRGGQETQYF
cdr3_nt: TGCGCCAGCAGCCAAGGCCCTAGGGGAGGGCAAGAGACCCAGTACTTC

j_call: TRBJ2-3
v_call: TRBV4-1
d_call: TRBD2
clone_size: NA
cdr3_aa: CASSQAPTSGGTDTQYF
cdr3_nt: TGCGCCAGCAGCCAGGCCCCCACTAGCGGGGGAACAGATACGCAGTATTTT

j_call: TRBJ2-5
v_call: TRBV5-6
d_call: NA
clone_size: NA
cdr3_aa: CASSTRVGETQYF
cdr3_nt: TGTGCCAGCAGCACTCGGGTGGGAGAGACCCAGTACTTC

j_call: TRBJ1-4
v_call: TRBV27
d_call: NA
clone_size: NA
cdr3_aa: CASSSGRGNEKLFF
cdr3_nt: TGTGCCAGCAGTTCAGGGAGGGGAAATGAAAAACTGTTTTTT

j_call: TRBJ2-1
v_call: TRBV11-2
d_call: NA
clone_size: NA
cdr3_aa: CASSFSRDNEQFF
cdr3_nt: TGTGCCAGCAGCTTTAGCAGAGACAATGAGCAGTTCTTC

j_call: TRBJ1-2
v_call: TRBV7-8
d_call: NA
clone_size: NA
cdr3_aa: CASSSIGRGNGYTF
cdr3_nt: TGTGCCAGCAGCTCCATCGGTCGCGGAAACGGCTACACCTTC

j_call: TRBJ2-7
v_call: TRBV6-2/TRBV6-3
d_call: TRBD2
clone_size: NA
cdr3_aa: CASSFLAGVSQQYF
cdr3_nt: TGTGCCAGCAGTTTCCTAGCGGGAGTTTCTCAGCAGTACTTC

j_call: TRBJ2-3
v_call: TRBV13
d_call: NA
clone_size: NA
cdr3_aa: CASSLGRYDTQYF
cdr3_nt: TGTGCCAGCAGCTTAGGCCGGTATGATACGCAGTATTTT

j_call: TRBJ2-7
v_call: TRBV7-9
d_call: TRBD2
clone_size: NA
cdr3_aa: CASSLSRGSGNEQYF
cdr3_nt: TGTGCCAGCAGCTTGTCGCGGGGGAGTGGGAACGAGCAGTACTTC

j_call: TRBJ2-3
v_call: TRBV10-2
d_call: TRBD2
clone_size: once
cdr3_aa: CASRLSGGATDTQYF
cdr3_nt: TGCGCCAGCAGGTTAAGCGGGGGGGCCACAGATACGCAGTATTTT

j_call: TRBJ1-2
v_call: TRBV5-1
d_call: NA
clone_size: once
cdr3_aa: CASSSGQIGYGYTF
cdr3_nt: TGCGCCAGCAGCTCTGGACAGATAGGCTATGGCTACACCTTC

j_call: TRBJ2-3
v_call: TRBV3-1/TRBV3-2
d_call: TRBD2
clone_size: NA
cdr3_aa: CASSRASGRGADTQYF
cdr3_nt: TGTGCCAGCAGTCGCGCTAGCGGGAGAGGGGCAGATACGCAGTATTTT

j_call: TRBJ1-2
v_call: TRBV6-1
d_call: NA
clone_size: NA
cdr3_aa: CASSDNSGAGGYTF
cdr3_nt: TGTGCCAGCAGTGATAACAGTGGCGCCGGTGGCTACACCTTC

j_call: TRBJ1-6
v_call: TRBV28
d_call: NA
clone_size: NA
cdr3_aa: CASSSPPGTLHF
cdr3_nt: TGTGCCAGCAGTTCCCCGCCCGGGACCCTCCACTTT

j_call: TRBJ1-1
v_call: TRBV7-9
d_call: TRBD1
clone_size: NA
cdr3_aa: CASSQYRGRPEAFF
cdr3_nt: TGTGCCAGCAGCCAATACAGGGGCCGCCCTGAAGCTTTCTTT

j_call: TRBJ1-4
v_call: TRBV6-6
d_call: NA
clone_size: NA
cdr3_aa: CASSSPDRATNEKLFF
cdr3_nt: TGTGCCAGCAGTTCCCCGGACAGAGCAACTAATGAAAAACTGTTTTTT

j_call: TRBJ1-4
v_call: TRBV15
d_call: NA
clone_size: NA
cdr3_aa: CATSREGDVVDGEKLFF
cdr3_nt: TGTGCCACCAGCAGAGAGGGAGATGTGGTGGATGGTGAAAAACTGTTTTTT

j_call: TRBJ2-7
v_call: TRBV7-2
d_call: TRBD1
clone_size: NA
cdr3_aa: CASSLAGQVGGEQYF
cdr3_nt: TGTGCCAGCAGCTTAGCGGGACAGGTCGGTGGGGAGCAGTACTTC

j_call: TRBJ2-1
v_call: TRBV4-1
d_call: TRBD2
clone_size: NA
cdr3_aa: CASSQDGAGGLNEQFF
cdr3_nt: TGCGCCAGCAGCCAAGATGGAGCGGGAGGGCTGAATGAGCAGTTCTTC

j_call: TRBJ2-7
v_call: TRBV21-1
d_call: NA
clone_size: NA
cdr3_aa: CAPPREDPYEQYF
cdr3_nt: TGTGCCCCCCCCCGGGAGGACCCCTACGAGCAGTACTTC

j_call: TRBJ2-3
v_call: TRBV3-1/TRBV3-2
d_call: TRBD2
clone_size: NA
cdr3_aa: CASSPTSVRTDTQYF
cdr3_nt: TGTGCCAGCAGCCCCACTAGCGTACGCACAGATACGCAGTATTTT

j_call: TRBJ2-5
v_call: TRBV6-1
d_call: NA
clone_size: NA
cdr3_aa: CASSEWADPQETQYF
cdr3_nt: TGTGCCAGCAGTGAATGGGCAGACCCCCAAGAGACCCAGTACTTC

j_call: TRBJ1-2
v_call: TRBV12-3/TRBV12-4
d_call: TRBD1
clone_size: NA
cdr3_aa: CASSFDRAGGYTF
cdr3_nt: TGTGCCAGCAGTTTCGACAGGGCCGGCGGCTACACCTTC

j_call: TRBJ1-3
v_call: TRBV6-1
d_call: NA
clone_size: NA
cdr3_aa: CASSERMIGARGNTIYF
cdr3_nt: TGTGCCAGCAGTGAAAGGATGATTGGCGCGAGGGGAAACACCATATATTTT

j_call: TRBJ2-3
v_call: TRBV5-1
d_call: TRBD2
clone_size: NA
cdr3_aa: CASTGTSGITDTQYF
cdr3_nt: TGCGCCAGCACCGGGACTAGCGGGATTACAGATACGCAGTATTTT